This TCR beta chain stems from a study of post-analysis software for immune sequencing data. Study-wide background: The study covered relapsing-remitting, secondary progressive and progressive-relapsing courses of multiple sclerosis.

General study findings and limits: The five TRBV segments detected at higher frequency in patients than in controls included TRBV5-6, TRBV5-1 and TRBV20-1. Strong co-clustering by F measure was seen for same-batch samples. In multiple sclerosis, normalized Chao1 diversity was significantly below that of controls.

For this clonotype: The antigen is unknown.

The trim removed 4 bases at V and 5 bases at J, leaving 17 bases unmatched. Germline CDR1 LGHNA, CDR2 YSLEER. This CDR3 comprises 18 residues. Unique molecular identifiers were present in the TCR beta cDNA libraries. TCRdb re-analysed the PCR reads in MiXCR, keeping a single row per CDR3 protein. This table holds about 460,000 distinct CDR3 sequences, around 40% found once. The sequencing sample was made of blood. The chain has TRBV4-3 and TRBJ2-4, with 7 bases aligning to TRBD1. This receptor was taken from a girl between 10 and 17 years old with multiple sclerosis. The DNA of the CDR3 is TGCGCCAGCAGCCTCTACCAATGGACAGGCCTGAACCAAAACATTCAGTACTTC. This encodes CASSLYQWTGLNQNIQYF.